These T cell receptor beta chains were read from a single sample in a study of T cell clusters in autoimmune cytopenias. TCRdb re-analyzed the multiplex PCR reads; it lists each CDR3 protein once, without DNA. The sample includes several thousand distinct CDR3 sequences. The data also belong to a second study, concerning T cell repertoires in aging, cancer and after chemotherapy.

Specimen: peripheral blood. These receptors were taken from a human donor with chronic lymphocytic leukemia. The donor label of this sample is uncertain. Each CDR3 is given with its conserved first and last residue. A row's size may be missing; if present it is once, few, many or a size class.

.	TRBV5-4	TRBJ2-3	CASSFGDTQYF
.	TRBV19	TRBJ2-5	CASSIDLRAEETQYF
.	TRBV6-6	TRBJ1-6	CASSYSSAGYSPLHF
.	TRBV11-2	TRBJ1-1	CASSSGWNTEAFF
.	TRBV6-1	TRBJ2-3	CASMRGTSGAASTDTQYF
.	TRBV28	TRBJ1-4	CASSLSFDDIEKLFF
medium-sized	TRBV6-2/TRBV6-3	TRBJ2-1	CASSRPGSDEQFF
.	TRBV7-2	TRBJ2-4	CASSPSGKNIQYF
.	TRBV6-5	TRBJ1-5	CASSWTGGIQPQHF
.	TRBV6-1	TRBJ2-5	CASTRTGHQETQYF
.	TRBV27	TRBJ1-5	CASSFRPGGNQPQHF
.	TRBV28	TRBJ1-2	CGTRQGSYGYTF
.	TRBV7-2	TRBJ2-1	CASSWTSGGGGEQFF
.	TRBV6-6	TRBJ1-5	CASRSTVNNQPQHF
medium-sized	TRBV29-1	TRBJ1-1	CSVKSPGTSYTEAFF
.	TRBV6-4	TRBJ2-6	CASSDEGPFSGANVLTF
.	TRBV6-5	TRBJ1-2	CASSRGGGYTF
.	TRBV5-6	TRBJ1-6	CASLQKKDSPLHF
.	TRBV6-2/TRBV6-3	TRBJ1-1	CASSYSKGVNTEAFF
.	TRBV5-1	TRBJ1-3	CASRMGQGEGNTIYF
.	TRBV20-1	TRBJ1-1	CSAVELGMNTEAFF
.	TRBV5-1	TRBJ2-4	CASSDTGGKNIQYF
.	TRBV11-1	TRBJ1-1	CASSKTGNTEAFF
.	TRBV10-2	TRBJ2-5	CASSVTSQETQYF
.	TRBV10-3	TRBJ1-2	CAIRRGLEGGYTF
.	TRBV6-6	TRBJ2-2	CASDRGRFGTGELFF
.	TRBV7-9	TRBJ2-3	CASSLDGTSTDTQYF
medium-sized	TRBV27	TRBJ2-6	CASHTSGGAGANVLTF
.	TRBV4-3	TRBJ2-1	CASSQDLAASSYNEQFF
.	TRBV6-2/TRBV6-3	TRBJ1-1	CASSSPGTGPTEAFF
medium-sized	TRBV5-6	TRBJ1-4	CASSLEDGEKLFF
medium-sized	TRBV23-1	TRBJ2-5	CASSPPRLAGGNQETQYF
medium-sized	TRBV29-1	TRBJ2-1	CSVTSTGRKQFF
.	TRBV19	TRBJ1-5	CASSIPSGGARNQPQHF
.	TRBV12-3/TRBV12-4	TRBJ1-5	CASSLGGAQPQHF
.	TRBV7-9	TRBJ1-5	CASSQSGALSNQPQHF
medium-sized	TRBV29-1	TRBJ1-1	CSASYGGNTEAFF
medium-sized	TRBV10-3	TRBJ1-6	CAISRDGSYNSPLHF
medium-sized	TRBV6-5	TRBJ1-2	CASSSRTGPNYGYTF
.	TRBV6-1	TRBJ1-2	CASSVEGNYGYTF
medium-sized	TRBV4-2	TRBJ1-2	CASSQGGYEGYTF
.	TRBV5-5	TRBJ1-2	CASSLMSTVGYGYGYTF
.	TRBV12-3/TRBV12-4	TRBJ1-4	CASSLLGQGGEKLFF
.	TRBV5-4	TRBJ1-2	CASSLYQGAPGYTF
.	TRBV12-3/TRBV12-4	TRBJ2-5	CASSPSRGGVETQYF
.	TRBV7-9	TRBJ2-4	CASSPDTGLGNIQYF
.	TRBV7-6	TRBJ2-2	CASSKSGGATGELFF
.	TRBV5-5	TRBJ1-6	CASSLVLENNSPLHF
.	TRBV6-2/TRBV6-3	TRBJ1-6	CASSYGVGISPLHF
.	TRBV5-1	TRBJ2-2	CASSVPRLAGRELFF
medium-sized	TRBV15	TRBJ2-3	CATWSLQGTDTQYF
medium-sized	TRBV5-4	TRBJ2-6	CASSSLSSGANVLTF